These 24 T cell receptor beta chains were sequenced from one sample in a study of vaccination effects on CD4 cells after COVID-19. In the ViraFEST assay, antigen-specific CD4+ clonotypes were identified by expansion after peptide-pool stimulation. Isolating CD4+ T cells followed less than 11 days of culture. All vaccine recipients tested negative for nucleocapsid antibodies and had never contracted SARS-CoV-2 infection. Method: immunoSEQ multiplex PCR; TCRdb's copy keeps in-frame clones and lacks some. The sample records about 73,000 clones, about 78% being singletons. No antigen has been identified for these receptors. The sample consisted of CD4+ T cells from PBMCs cultured with SARS-CoV-2 spike peptides, taken before COVID-19 vaccination. The receptor set was obtained from a human donor who received a COVID-19 vaccine.

Turning to this clone: Germline and junction disagree at one end, which may indicate a read error. This sample includes further DNA sequences coding for the same CDR3. The chain links TRBV4-1 to TRBJ1-4; D is undetermined. The CDR3 totals 12 residues. CDR1 and CDR2 (germline): MGHRA, YSYEKL. Here the CDR3 reads CASSLLGQKLFF. The CDR3 nucleotides read TGCGCCAGCAGCCTCCTCGGTCAAAAGCTGTTTTTT.

The gene calls are TRBV18 and TRBJ1-2, with TRBD1 as a possible D gene (5 bases). Germline V lookup: CDR1 KGHSH, CDR2 LQKENI. The CDR3 covers 15 residues. Trimming removed 2 bases at V and 0 bases at J, with 10 bases between. The CDR3 nucleotides are TGTGCCAGCTCACCAGGGGGGGAAGCTAACTATGGCTACACCTTC. As protein: CASSPGGEANYGYTF.

The chain couples TRBV6-1 to TRBJ1-5; D perhaps matches TRBD1 (5 bases). Germline V gives CDR1 MNHNS, CDR2 SASEGT. V was pared by 1 base and J by 4 bases, with 14 bases between. CDR3 length: 16 amino acids. CDR3 in DNA: TGTGCCAGCAGTGAAGTCATCGGACATCCTAATCAGCCCCAGCATTTT. Its translation is CASSEVIGHPNQPQHF.

The chain joins TRBV4-3 to TRBJ2-2; 11 bases line up with TRBD2. Trimming took 2 bases from V and 5 from J; bases not matched to a gene: 1. CDR3 size: 15 residues. Per the germline V gene, CDR1 is LGHNA and CDR2 is YSLEER. The CDR3 DNA follows: TGCGCCAGCAGCCAAAGACTAGCGGGGACCGGGGAGCTGTTTTTT. Translation gives CASSQRLAGTGELFF.

This rearrangement joins TRBV11-3 to TRBJ2-3; tentative D call: TRBD2 (6 bases). The V and J ends lost 1 base and 6 bases respectively, with 11 bases between them. The CDR3 contains 14 residues. CDR1 and CDR2 from the germline V gene are SGHNT and YENEEA. DNA for the CDR3: TGTGCCAGCAGCTTAGGAGGGGAGGTCGATACGCAGTATTTT. The encoded protein is CASSLGGEVDTQYF.

The chain couples TRBV5-1 to TRBJ2-6; D call uncertain. The V and J ends lost 6 bases and 4 bases respectively, with 14 bases between them. Germline loops: CDR1 SGHRS, CDR2 YFSETQ. The CDR3 sequence is 15 residues long. The DNA of the CDR3 is TGCGCCAGCACCTCTTTGATGGGGGGGGCCAACGTCCTGACTTTC. Residues: CASTSLMGGANVLTF.

The genes are TRBV19 and TRBJ2-3, with TRBD2 identical over 11 bases. Germline V CDR1 and CDR2: LNHDA, SQIVND (reference sequence). With V trimmed by 7 bases and J by 3 bases, 9 bases remained unmatched. This CDR3 has 16 residues. The CDR3 loop reads CASMGVAGGVTDTQYF. CDR3 in DNA: TGTGCCAGTATGGGGGTAGCGGGGGGGGTTACAGATACGCAGTATTTT. Drawing the rest from reference TRBV19 and TRBJ2-3, the complete variable domain is DGGITQSPKYLFRKEGQNVTLSCEQNLNHDAMYWYRQDPGQGLRLIYYSQIVNDFQKGDIAEGYSVSREKKESFPLTVTSAQKNPTAFYLCASMGVAGGVTDTQYFGPGTRLTVL.

The J gene is TRBJ2-5, the V gene TRBV2, with D unclear. The CDR3 is made up of 15 amino acids. Trimming removed 3 bases from V and 7 bases from J, with 18 bases in between. Germline lookup yields CDR1 SNHLY and CDR2 FYNNEI. This chain's CDR3 is CASSDSRSILRTQYF. In DNA, the CDR3 is TGTGCCAGCAGTGACTCCCGGTCCATTTTGAGGACCCAGTACTTC. The full variable domain, its missing parts supplied by reference TRBV2 and TRBJ2-5, is EPEVTQTPSHQVTQMGQEVILRCVPISNHLYFYWYRQILGQKVEFLVSFYNNEISEKSEIFDDQFSVERPDGSNFTLKIRSTKLEDSAMYFCASSDSRSILRTQYFGPGTRLLVL.

A few counts support this clone. This chain joins TRBV2 and TRBJ1-5; D uncertain. Germline loops: CDR1 SNHLY, CDR2 FYNNEI. The V end was cut by 1 base, the J end by 8 bases, with 9 bases between. The CDR3 spans 13 residues. The CDR3 here is CASSEESREPQHF. CDR3 DNA sequence: TGTGCCAGCAGTGAAGAAAGTAGGGAGCCCCAGCATTTT.

This rearrangement joins TRBV19 to TRBJ1-1, with 10 bases aligning to TRBD1. This CDR3 region has 17 residues. The germline V gene has CDR1 LNHDA and CDR2 SQIVND (reference sequence). V gave up 6 bases and J gave up 2 bases; unmatched junction bases: 12. The CDR3 region has the DNA TGTGCCAGTAGAACGAAACGGGACAGGGGTCTCAACACTGAAGCTTTCTTT. As protein: CASRTKRDRGLNTEAFF.

The chain carries TRBV30 and TRBJ2-2, with 13 bases fitting TRBD2. The CDR3 consists of 20 residues. V dropped 1 base and J dropped 4; count of bases not matched to a gene: 15. Germline V lookup: CDR1 GTSNPN, CDR2 SVGIG (reference sequence). CDR3: CAWSGRPQLAGGLGTGELFF. CDR3 nucleotide sequence: TGTGCCTGGAGTGGCCGACCACAACTAGCGGGGGGGCTAGGCACCGGGGAGCTGTTTTTT.

This clone came up a few times. The V gene is TRBV6-2 or TRBV6-3, the J gene TRBJ1-2; D might be TRBD1 (5 bases). The V gene's germline CDR1 is MNHEY and CDR2 SVGEGT. This CDR3 is 15 amino acids long. Trimming stripped 5 bases from V and 3 bases from J, with 16 bases between. CDR3: CASSRPSQGDYGYTF. CDR3 nucleotides: TGTGCCAGCAGTCGCCCCTCCCAGGGAGACTATGGCTACACCTTC.

V gene TRBV19 combines with J gene TRBJ2-1, with 7 bases lining up with TRBD2. CDR1 is LNHDA and CDR2 is SQIVND in the germline V gene (reference sequence). The CDR3 consists of 19 residues. The trim removed 1 base at V and 0 bases at J, leaving 12 bases unmatched. The CDR3 region has the DNA TGTGCCAGTAGTATAGGACGGGGGGTAACCTTGAGCTCCTACAATGAGCAGTTCTTC. Translated, it gives CASSIGRGVTLSSYNEQFF.

The V and J genes are TRBV20-1 and TRBJ2-5, with 8 bases matching TRBD1. Germline V gene data show CDR1 as DFQATT and CDR2 as SNEGSKA (reference sequence). V was pared by 4 bases and J by 13 bases, with 8 bases of the junction left unmatched. This CDR3 spans 11 amino acids. The CDR3 DNA reads TGCAGTGCTACCCAGACAGGGGCGGGGTACTTC. Translating it yields CSATQTGAGYF.

The chain uses TRBV24-1 and TRBJ2-3; D may be TRBD1 or TRBD2 (5 bases each). V lost 4 bases to trimming and J lost 1 base, with 23 bases between them. The V gene's germline CDR1 is KGHDR and CDR2 SFDVKD. The CDR3 length is 19 residues. The CDR3 loop reads CATSDPGTALSGGTDTQYF. The CDR3 nucleotides are TGTGCCACCAGTGACCCCGGGACGGCCCTGTCCGGGGGCACAGATACGCAGTATTTT.

This chain links TRBV3-1 (or the pseudogene TRBV3-2) with TRBJ2-5; 9 bases align to TRBD1. This CDR3 region has 15 residues. Germline CDR1 LGHDT, CDR2 YNNKEL (reference sequence). The J segment lost 2 bases and the V segment lost 3 bases, leaving 4 bases of the junction unmatched. CDR3 region: CASSHTGQGQETQYF. The DNA for the CDR3 is TGTGCCAGCAGCCATACTGGACAGGGGCAAGAGACCCAGTACTTC.

This clone was seen only a few times. The chain recombines TRBV29-1 with TRBJ1-3; D may be TRBD1 (5 bases). In germline, CDR1 is SQVTM, CDR2 ANQGSEA. Trimming removed 5 bases from V and 0 bases from J, with 11 bases in between. This CDR3 region has 14 residues. The CDR3 here is CSVSGQSSGNTIYF. The CDR3 coding sequence is TGCAGCGTTTCTGGACAATCCTCTGGAAACACCATATATTTT. Filled out from reference TRBV29-1 and TRBJ1-3, the complete variable domain reads SAVISQKPSRDICQRGTSLTIQCQVDSQVTMMFWYRQQPGQSLTLIATANQGSEATYESGFVIDKFPISRPNLTFSTLTVSNMSPEDSSIYLCSVSGQSSGNTIYFGEGSWLTVV.

The chain couples TRBV11-2 to TRBJ1-5; D possibly corresponds to TRBD1 (6 bases). The CDR3 covers 15 residues. Trimming cost V 1 base and J 6 bases, with 13 bases left between them. Germline V gives CDR1 SGHAT, CDR2 FQNNGV. In nucleotides, the CDR3 is TGTGCCAGCAGCTTAGGAGGTGGGGGCCCTCAGCCCCAGCATTTT. Translation: CASSLGGGGPQPQHF.

This clone was picked up a small number of times. Written as DNA, the CDR3 is TGTGCCAGCCGGAGGAGGCCGCTCGGCTATGGCTACACCTTC. This sequence encodes CASRRRPLGYGYTF. This chain joins TRBV27 and TRBJ1-2; D is unclear. CDR3 length equals 14 residues. V was clipped by 8 bases and J by 4 bases, with 17 bases between them. Germline V gene sequence: CDR1 MNHEY, CDR2 SMNVEV (reference sequence).

The gene calls are TRBV19 and TRBJ2-2; the D gene is possibly TRBD2 (6 bases). This CDR3 region has 18 residues. Germline assignment: CDR1 LNHDA and CDR2 SQIVND (reference sequence). V was cut by 0 bases and J by 0 bases, with 14 bases left in between. The CDR3 nucleotides are TGTGCCAGTAGTATAGAGCGGGGCCGACCCTCGAACACCGGGGAGCTGTTTTTT. It specifies CASSIERGRPSNTGELFF.

This clone was detected once. This chain uses TRBV7-9 with TRBJ1-2; 12 bases match TRBD1. CDR1 SEHNR and CDR2 FQNEAQ come from the germline V gene (reference sequence). J was trimmed by 4 bases and V by 4 bases; bases with no gene match: 4. The CDR3 length is 15 residues. DNA for the CDR3: TGTGCCAGCAGCTCGGGACAGGGGGCCGCCTATGGCTACACCTTC. Translation: CASSSGQGAAYGYTF.

The chain carries TRBV7-2 and TRBJ2-2; D is uncertain. The length of the CDR3 is 14 residues. The V gene's germline CDR1 is SGHTA and CDR2 FQGNSA. The V gene lost 8 bases and the J gene lost 0 bases, with 10 bases spanning the gap. CDR3 nucleotide sequence: TGTGCCAGCGAGTCAGCAGCGAACACCGGGGAGCTGTTTTTT. This translates into CASESAANTGELFF. The full variable domain, its missing parts supplied by reference TRBV7-2 and TRBJ2-2, is GAGVSQSPSNKVTEKGKDVELRCDPISGHTALYWYRQSLGQGLEFLIYFQGNSAPDKSGLPSDRFSAERTGGSVSTLTIQRTQQEDSAVYLCASESAANTGELFFGEGSRLTVL.

The chain links TRBV5-1 to TRBJ1-1; D is ambiguous. The CDR3 runs to 15 residues. From germline, CDR1 is SGHRS and CDR2 YFSETQ. Trimming left V 4 bases short and J 0 bases short, with 13 bases between. CDR3 region: CASSRPEDLNTEAFF. DNA for the CDR3: TGCGCCAGCAGCCGACCCGAGGACTTGAACACTGAAGCTTTCTTT.

This chain connects TRBV5-1 to TRBJ1-3; no clear D. Germline V CDR1 and CDR2: SGHRS, YFSETQ. V was shortened by 5 bases and J by 1 base, with 16 bases between the two germline ends. This CDR3 region has 16 residues. CDR3 DNA sequence: TGCGCCAGCAGGGCGGCCGGGTTGCTGTCTGGAAACACCATATATTTT. It specifies CASRAAGLLSGNTIYF.